The 31 T cell receptor beta chains below come from one sample, sequenced in a study of T cell changes during pregnancy in multiple sclerosis. Generated by immunoSEQ multiplex PCR, the TCRdb table keeps only in-frame clones and is missing some. The top ten hold around 1.2% of the sample, which has roughly 40,000 clones, approximately 92% seen once. Sequenced material: peripheral blood, taken before pregnancy. These receptors were obtained from a female donor with multiple sclerosis, enrolled in a pregnancy study.

The chain recombines TRBV27 with TRBJ1-1; 10 bases fit TRBD1. Germline V CDR1 and CDR2: MNHEY, SMNVEV (reference sequence). The CDR3 has 14 residues. V trimming: 5 bases; J trimming: 7 bases; junction bases outside the gene matches: 7. The CDR3 DNA reads as TGTGCCAGCAGTCGGGACAGGGGAAGGGGTGAAGCTTTCTTT. It translates to CASSRDRGRGEAFF.

The rearrangement joins TRBV29-1 to TRBJ2-3; 9 bases align to TRBD2. Trimming cost V 6 bases and J 6 bases; bases outside gene matches: 10. This CDR3 contains 14 residues. Per germline, CDR1 SQVTM and CDR2 ANQGSEA. DNA of the CDR3: TGCAGCGTGGGCGAGGGGAGCGGGAGGGATACGCAGTATTTT. It yields the protein CSVGEGSGRDTQYF.

This clone was counted a few times. V usage is TRBV5-4 and J usage is TRBJ2-1; TRBD1 is a possible D gene (5 bases). This CDR3 is 13 amino acids long. Trimming stripped 0 bases from V and 9 bases from J, with 10 bases between. Germline CDR1 is SGHNT and CDR2 is YYREEE (reference sequence). CDR3 in amino acids: CASSLVREGEQFF. DNA of the CDR3: TGTGCCAGCAGCTTGGTCAGGGAAGGTGAGCAGTTCTTC.

V usage is TRBV29-1 and J usage is TRBJ2-4, with 7 bases fitting TRBD1. J was trimmed by 1 base and V by 2 bases; bases with no gene match: 5. The CDR3 has 15 amino acids. CDR1 SQVTM and CDR2 ANQGSEA come from the germline V gene. CDR3: CSVEILTGAKNIQYF. The CDR3 nucleotides are TGCAGCGTTGAAATCCTGACAGGGGCCAAAAACATTCAGTACTTC.

The chain employs TRBV6-1 and TRBJ2-3, with D hard to call. The CDR3 is 14 residues long. Per germline, CDR1 MNHNS and CDR2 SASEGT. V lost 1 base to trimming and J lost 6 bases, with 11 bases between them. CDR3 coding DNA: TGTGCCAGCAGTGAAGGGTCCGCCGGGGATACGCAGTATTTT. This encodes CASSEGSAGDTQYF.

The chain joins TRBV25-1 to TRBJ1-5; 7 nucleotides match TRBD1. Looked up from germline, CDR1 is MGHDK and CDR2 is SYGVNS. This CDR3 spans 17 amino acids. V was clipped by 5 bases and J by 0 bases; unmatched bases: 10. The CDR3 DNA follows: TGTGCCAGCAGTAAACCGGGACAGAAAACTAGCAATCAGCCCCAGCATTTT. Its translation is CASSKPGQKTSNQPQHF.

J is TRBJ2-3 and V is TRBV5-4; 8 bases are shared with TRBD1. Trimming removed 0 bases from V and 5 bases from J; junction bases left unmatched: 5. The CDR3 extends over 15 amino acids. CDR1 is SGHNT and CDR2 is YYREEE in the germline V gene (reference sequence). Here the CDR3 DNA reads TGTGCCAGCAGCTTGGCAGGGGGCTTCGGAGATACGCAGTATTTT. Protein sequence: CASSLAGGFGDTQYF.

This chain connects TRBV5-1 to TRBJ1-4; D is unresolved. V gave up 4 bases and J gave up 7 bases, with 17 bases separating them. Germline V lookup: CDR1 SGHRS, CDR2 YFSETQ. The CDR3 length is 15 residues. The CDR3 region is CASSPRNVGSEKLFF. The CDR3 coding sequence is TGCGCCAGCAGCCCCCGGAACGTGGGCAGTGAAAAACTGTTTTTT. Drawing the rest from reference TRBV5-1 and TRBJ1-4, the complete variable domain is KAGVTQTPRYLIKTRGQQVTLSCSPISGHRSVSWYQQTPGQGLQFLFEYFSETQRNKGNFPGRFSGRQFSNSRSEMNVSTLELGDSALYLCASSPRNVGSEKLFFGSGTQLSVL.

J is TRBJ1-1 and V is TRBV25-1; 7 bases line up with TRBD1. Germline CDR1 is MGHDK and CDR2 is SYGVNS. The CDR3 length is 12 residues. V shed 5 bases and J 4 bases; nucleotides not matched to a gene: 1. CDR3 residues: CASSPGGTEAFF. Written as DNA, the CDR3 is TGTGCCAGCAGTCCAGGGGGCACTGAAGCTTTCTTT.

This clone was picked up a small number of times. CDR3 nucleotides: TGTGCCAGCAGCTCTATCAGAACAGACAACACTGAAGCTTTCTTT. Translated: CASSSIRTDNTEAFF. The chain couples TRBV11-2 to TRBJ1-1; D unclear. The germline CDR1 and CDR2 sequences are SGHAT and FQNNGV. This CDR3 is 15 amino acids long. Trimming shortened V by 4 bases and J by 2 bases, and 14 bases separated the two germline ends.

The chain carries TRBV11-2 and TRBJ2-7; weak D call: TRBD1 (6 bases). The germline CDR1 and CDR2 sequences are SGHAT and FQNNGV. V was pared by 5 bases and J by 4 bases, with 27 bases between. The CDR3 consists of 18 residues. The CDR3 nucleotides read TGTGCCAGCAGCGCCCATCCTAGGGTACAGGGAGAAACTTACGAGCAGTACTTC. Translation: CASSAHPRVQGETYEQYF.

This chain uses TRBV29-1 with TRBJ1-2, with TRBD1 matching 8 bases. The CDR3 totals 13 residues. V trimming: 5 bases; J trimming: 3 bases; junction bases outside the gene matches: 5. The V gene's germline CDR1 is SQVTM and CDR2 ANQGSEA. The chain's CDR3 is CSVWAGGDYGYTF. Written as DNA, the CDR3 is TGCAGCGTTTGGGCAGGGGGCGACTATGGCTACACCTTC.

The chain links TRBV6-5 to TRBJ2-1; 10 positions match TRBD1. Germline V gene sequence: CDR1 MNHEY, CDR2 SVGAGI. The CDR3 sequence is 15 residues long. V was pared by 4 bases and J by 4 bases, with 4 bases of the junction left unmatched. CDR3 DNA sequence: TGTGCCAGCAGTTTCGGGACAGGGGTTTACAATGAGCAGTTCTTC. Amino acid sequence: CASSFGTGVYNEQFF.

This rearrangement joins TRBV18 to TRBJ2-2, with TRBD1 as a possible D gene (6 bases). The length of the CDR3 is 16 residues. Trimming took off 0 bases at V and 0 bases at J, with 8 bases between the two ends. CDR1 and CDR2 from the germline V gene are KGHSH and LQKENI. Here the CDR3 DNA reads TGTGCCAGCTCACCACCGGGGACATCGAACACCGGGGAGCTGTTTTTT. This gives the protein CASSPPGTSNTGELFF.

The chain has TRBV19 and TRBJ2-2; tentatively, D is TRBD2 (5 bases). V was shortened by 7 bases and J by 6 bases, with 6 bases between the two germline ends. There are 11 residues in the CDR3. Per germline, CDR1 LNHDA and CDR2 SQIVND (reference sequence). CDR3 amino acids: CASNSAGELFF. The CDR3 region has the DNA TGTGCCAGTAATAGCGCCGGGGAGCTGTTTTTT.

The chain combines TRBV19 with TRBJ1-1; 8 bases are shared with TRBD1. The CDR3 length is 16 residues. Germline CDR1 is LNHDA and CDR2 is SQIVND (reference sequence). V lost 3 bases and J lost 2; bases outside the gene matches: 8. The CDR3 region is CASSIIGGQVNTEAFF. The CDR3 DNA reads TGTGCCAGTAGTATCATAGGGGGACAGGTTAACACTGAAGCTTTCTTT.

J is TRBJ2-6 and V is TRBV5-1, with 11 bases identical to TRBD2. Germline values: CDR1 SGHRS, CDR2 YFSETQ. The V segment lost 6 bases and the J segment 4 bases; nucleotides outside the gene matches: 15. CDR3 length: 19 residues. This CDR3 reads CASTRGGSGGAEGANVLTF. CDR3 bases: TGCGCCAGCACCCGCGGGGGTAGCGGGGGGGCGGAAGGGGCCAACGTCCTGACTTTC.

The V gene is TRBV27, the J gene TRBJ1-4; TRBD1 matches at 9 bases. Germline V gives CDR1 MNHEY, CDR2 SMNVEV (reference sequence). Trimming removed 7 bases from V and 5 bases from J; junction bases left unmatched: 8. This CDR3 has 15 amino acids. The CDR3 nucleotides read TGTGCCAGCACGCCGGGACAGGGCCCAAATGAAAAACTGTTTTTT. Translation gives CASTPGQGPNEKLFF. Based on the CDR3 plus reference TRBV27 and TRBJ1-4, the full variable domain is EAQVTQNPRYLITVTGKKLTVTCSQNMNHEYMSWYRQDPGLGLRQIYYSMNVEVTDKGDVPEGYKVSRKEKRNFPLILESPSPNQTSLYFCASTPGQGPNEKLFFGSGTQLSVL.

The chain couples TRBV27 to TRBJ2-1; no clear D gene. The CDR3 sequence is 13 residues long. Trimming left V 0 bases short and J 6 bases short, with 6 bases between. Germline V lookup: CDR1 MNHEY, CDR2 SMNVEV (reference sequence). CDR3 in amino acids: CASSLSLANEQFF. The CDR3, as DNA: TGTGCCAGCAGTTTATCTTTGGCCAATGAGCAGTTCTTC.

The sample holds a few counts of this clone. The chain uses TRBV10-1 and TRBJ2-3; TRBD2 aligns across 11 bases. The CDR3 spans 17 residues. Germline loops: CDR1 WNHNN, CDR2 SYGVQD (reference sequence). Trimming removed 0 bases from V and 5 bases from J; junction bases left unmatched: 7. The CDR3 region has the DNA TGCGCCAGCAGTGAGTCCGGTGGGCTAGCGGGAGGAGATACGCAGTATTTT. It yields the protein CASSESGGLAGGDTQYF.

The genes are TRBV28 and TRBJ2-3; 7 positions agree with TRBD2. This CDR3 has 13 residues. Germline V gene data show CDR1 as MDHEN and CDR2 as SYDVKM. V was pared by 6 bases and J by 4 bases, with 4 bases of the junction left unmatched. This CDR3 reads CASRLTSADTQYF. CDR3 DNA: TGTGCCAGCAGGCTAACTAGCGCAGATACGCAGTATTTT.

The rearrangement joins TRBV9 to TRBJ2-3; 7 bases map to TRBD2. The junction had 4 bases not matched to a gene; V was cut back by 6 bases and J by 3 bases. Germline CDR1 and CDR2: SGDLS and YYNGEE. The CDR3 contains 13 residues. The CDR3 sequence: CASTDGRTDTQYF. The CDR3 DNA sequence: TGTGCCAGCACCGACGGGAGGACAGATACGCAGTATTTT.

This clone was picked up a small number of times. This rearrangement joins TRBV5-5 to TRBJ1-1; TRBD1 is a possible D gene (5 bases). Germline CDR1 reads SGHKS; CDR2 reads YYEKEE (reference sequence). The length of the CDR3 is 14 residues. The ends were cut back, 4 bases at V and 0 bases at J, with 10 bases in the middle. CDR3 coding DNA: TGTGCCAGCAGCAGAGACAGAATGAACACTGAAGCTTTCTTT. Translating it yields CASSRDRMNTEAFF.

This clone was recorded once. The V call is TRBV5-1, the J call TRBJ2-5; 9 positions match TRBD1. Trimming cost V 4 bases and J 5 bases; bases outside gene matches: 12. Per the germline V gene, CDR1 is SGHRS and CDR2 is YFSETQ. CDR3 size: 16 residues. The CDR3 sequence is CASSPTRQGGRETQYF. CDR3 coding DNA: TGCGCCAGCAGCCCTACCCGACAGGGGGGGCGGGAGACCCAGTACTTC.

This chain uses TRBV2 with TRBJ1-2, with TRBD1 matching over 8 bases. J gave up 6 bases and V 4 bases, and 4 bases lay outside the gene matches. This CDR3 is built from 13 residues. Germline V gene sequence: CDR1 SNHLY, CDR2 FYNNEI. CDR3 protein: CASSVGQGHGYTF. DNA for the CDR3: TGTGCCAGCAGTGTAGGACAGGGTCATGGCTACACCTTC.

The chain has TRBV2 and TRBJ2-7; TRBD2 aligns across 7 bases. The germline V gene has CDR1 SNHLY and CDR2 FYNNEI. CDR3 length: 13 amino acids. Trimming at V came to 5 bases and at J to 0 bases, leaving 1 base not matched to a gene. The CDR3 loop is CASSSGNSYEQYF. The DNA for the CDR3 is TGTGCCAGCAGTAGCGGGAACTCCTACGAGCAGTACTTC.

The V call is TRBV5-5, the J call TRBJ2-1; 12 bases line up with TRBD2. The trim removed 0 bases at V and 6 bases at J, leaving 1 base unmatched. The V gene's germline CDR1 is SGHKS and CDR2 YYEKEE (reference sequence). CDR3 length: 15 residues. DNA for the CDR3: TGTGCCAGCAGCTTGGGACTAGCGGGAGCCAATGAGCAGTTCTTC. Amino acid sequence: CASSLGLAGANEQFF.

This clone was seen a single time. V is TRBV5-1 and J is TRBJ1-1, with D possibly matching TRBD1 (5 bases). The germline V gene encodes CDR1 SGHRS and CDR2 YFSETQ. The CDR3 covers 15 residues. The ends were cut back, 4 bases at V and 3 bases at J, with 16 bases in the middle. CDR3 loop: CASSLWTRRDTEAFF. In nucleotides, the CDR3 is TGCGCCAGCAGCCTCTGGACAAGGAGGGACACTGAAGCTTTCTTT.

The chain joins TRBV4-1 to TRBJ1-3; no definite D call. CDR3 length equals 17 residues. Germline-derived CDR1 and CDR2 are MGHRA and YSYEKL. Trimming took off 0 bases at V and 0 bases at J, with 12 bases between the two ends. CDR3 residues: CASSQDPRAYSGNTIYF. CDR3 DNA sequence: TGCGCCAGCAGCCAAGATCCGCGGGCGTACTCTGGAAACACCATATATTTT.

This clone was counted a single time. The chain joins TRBV19 to TRBJ1-1; TRBD1 matches 9 bases. The CDR3 has 10 amino acids. Germline V gene lookup returns CDR1 LNHDA and CDR2 SQIVND (reference sequence). J gave up 12 bases and V 8 bases, and 4 bases lay outside the gene matches. Here the CDR3 reads CASGTGKPFF. For the CDR3, the DNA is TGTGCCAGTGGGACAGGGAAACCTTTCTTT.

The V call is TRBV4-3, the J call TRBJ1-1; D is possibly TRBD1 (5 bases). Germline CDR1 reads LGHNA; CDR2 reads YSLEER. V lost 0 bases and J lost 0, with 17 bases in between. There are 18 residues in the CDR3. The CDR3 DNA sequence: TGCGCCAGCAGCCAAGAGGCTATAGGGGAAGGGGTGAACACTGAAGCTTTCTTT. Encoded protein: CASSQEAIGEGVNTEAFF.